This TCR beta chain was recorded in a study of shared clonotypes between healthy human individuals (dated by TCRdb to 2020 to 2022). Background for the entire study: Three men and a couple of women, aged 18 to 49 years, made up the cohort. For each donor, CD4 naive and CD4 memory were each run on three plates, CD8 naive on two plates, and CD8 memory on one plate. Blood TCR repertoires of roughly 5 healthy adults were deeply sequenced to estimate repertoire size and the extent of clonotype sharing between individuals. To increase sequencing depth and limit assay-specific biases, TCR repertoire library preparation and sequencing were carried out by different laboratories using diverse techniques. Per donor, leukapheresis produced somewhere between about 0.8 and 9.5 billion PBMCs.

TCR CDR3 regions were amplified from genomic DNA by multiplex PCR using the deep immunoSEQ assay. Extracted genomic DNA from each cell subset was distributed evenly across all wells of several immunoSEQ 96-well plates, and each plate was treated as a replicate. Each replicate PCR for sorted subsets received about 210 ng genomic DNA, equal to about 30,000 T cell genomes. The purified libraries were quantified using a Qubit 3.0 fluorometer, sized with a Bioanalyzer 2100, and then quantified again using the KAPA Library Quantification kit. Every immunoSEQ 96-well plate was sequenced on a separate single-read 150-cycle Illumina NextSeq 550 flow cell. The study's own analysis went as follows. Because only junctional sequences without quality scores were contained in the immunoSEQ output, filtering matching that applied to full-length reads could not be performed. To assign V/J genes and CDR3, sequences were annotated using PyIR, a Python wrapper for IgBLAST v1.9, with IMGT germline references. Any read was removed if the V/J assignment was weak (E-value above 1e-6), the CDR3 was missing, or the read contained stop codons, out-of-frame junctions, or ambiguous translated residues. V3J clonotypes were defined as sequences sharing the same inferred V gene, J gene, and CDR3 amino acid sequence. Percentage overlap between repertoires was calculated by dividing the number of shared unique clonotypes by the size of the smaller repertoire. RTK rarefaction, the Chao1 estimator, and Recon v2.1 estimates of unobserved clonotypes were used to assess repertoire richness. Generation probabilities were computed with OLGA for all TCRbeta clonotypes obtained by the gDNA method from several donors. TCRdb took over this immuneACCESS table, retaining in-frame rearrangements with V and J assigned. Such tables are incomplete; in checked studies, under half of the missing clones stem from an unresolved V gene, and the remainder is unexplained. Clone size and V and J calls were adopted from that table, with D and trimming inferred from the DNA. The sample table records over a million clones; 75% to 85% of these occur just once. 0.61% of the sample goes to the ten largest clones.

On this clone itself: Its antigen is currently not known. Base qualities are not recorded, but no much larger clone differs from it by a single base.

Paper-wide results and their limitations: Compared with non-shared clonotypes, the clonotypes found in all four sorted-subset donors had higher generation probabilities. The small number of donors limited the genetic and exposure-history diversity represented. Pairwise subsampling led to the expectation that sequencing depth would affect the degree of clonotype sharing among donors. Only blood was sampled, and tissue TCR repertoires likely differ from those in blood. Rarefaction of sorted-subset datasets indicated incomplete sequencing despite the large sequencing depth. Estimated clonotype richness was generally larger for naive than for memory subsets. When a few donors were compared, the shared fraction of clonotypes was about 5.2% for naive CD4, 3% to 4% for naive CD8, 2% to 2.5% for memory CD4, and less than 0.5% for memory CD8.

Healthy HIV-negative adults with no recently reported acute infections or vaccinations were included as donors. Every donor was a Caucasian adult residing in Nashville, Tennessee, USA. Magnetic negative selection was used to enrich CD4+ T cells, after which naive cells were positively selected on CD45RA and the negative fraction became the memory subset. Blood was obtained by leukapheresis, after which PBMCs were separated by Ficoll-Histopaque density gradient centrifugation and cryopreserved in liquid nitrogen vapor phase. Analytical flow cytometry was used to check the purity and quantity of each magnetically sorted T cell population. From each sorted fraction, genomic DNA was isolated and quantified by UV absorbance on a Nanodrop 2000c. V and J are truncated by 5 bases and 7 bases respectively, leaving an intervening sequence of 9 bases. Including cysteine and phenylalanine, the CDR3 has 12 amino acids. Of the read, only the CDR3 DNA is kept; its 36 bases are in frame from base 1. As encoded in the germline V gene (reference sequence), CDR1 is SEHNR while CDR2 is FQNEAQ.

The specimen was memory CD4+ T cells from PBMCs. The cell subset or site label on this specimen signifies: CD45RA-negative fraction. This sequence originates from a man younger than 30 in good health. Some clones in this sample may be carry-over from other donors' samples. The chain employs TRBV7-9 and TRBJ1-5; the D gene identity is not certain. The DNA sequence follows: TGTGCCAGCAGCAACGAGGGACAGCCCCAGCATTTT. The resulting protein is CASSNEGQPQHF.